This TCR beta chain was sequenced in a study of cytomegalovirus exposure and HLA in healthy donors. The junction had 2 bases not matched to a gene; V was cut back by 0 bases and J by 2 bases. This CDR3 contains 15 residues. Germline V gene data show CDR1 as SGHNT and CDR2 as YENEEA. Amplification used 60 Vbeta primers and 13 Jbeta primers. Measured with immunoSEQ multiplex PCR; TCRdb has only the in-frame clones, and not every one. The sample has about 200,000 clones, about three quarters seen once. The sequenced sample consisted of PBMCs. The TCR sequence derives from a middle-aged woman in good health and CMV-seronegative. The chain carries TRBV11-3 and TRBJ2-3; 7 bases map to TRBD2. In DNA, the CDR3 is TGTGCCAGCAGCTTAGAGCTAGCGGCCACAGATACGCAGTATTTT. This encodes CASSLELAATDTQYF. Full variable domain (missing parts from reference TRBV11-3 and TRBJ2-3): EAGVVQSPRYKIIEKKQPVAFWCNPISGHNTLYWYLQNLGQGPELLIRYENEEAVDDSQLPKDRFSAERLKGVDSTLKIQPAELGDSAVYLCASSLELAATDTQYFGPGTRLTVL.